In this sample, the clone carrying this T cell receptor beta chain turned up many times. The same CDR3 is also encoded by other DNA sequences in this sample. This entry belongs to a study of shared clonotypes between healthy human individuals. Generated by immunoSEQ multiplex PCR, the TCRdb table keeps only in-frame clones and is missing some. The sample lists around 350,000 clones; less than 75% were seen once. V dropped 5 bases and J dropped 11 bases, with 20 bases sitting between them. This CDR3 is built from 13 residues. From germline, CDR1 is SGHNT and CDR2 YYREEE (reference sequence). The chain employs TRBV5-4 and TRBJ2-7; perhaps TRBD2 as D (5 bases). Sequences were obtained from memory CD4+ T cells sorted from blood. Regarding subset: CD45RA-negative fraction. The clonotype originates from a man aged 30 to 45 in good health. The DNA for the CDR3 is TGTGCCAGCAGACATCGGGGTCCATTAGGTAAGTACTTC. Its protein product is CASRHRGPLGKYF.